What follows is one T cell receptor (beta chain) and its context. This CDR3 is 15 amino acids long. Germline CDR1 and CDR2: SGHTA and FQGNSA. J gave up 2 bases and V 5 bases, and 4 bases lay outside the gene matches. The sample belongs to a study of T cell changes during pregnancy in multiple sclerosis. Here immunoSEQ multiplex PCR was the method, and the copy in TCRdb shows in-frame clones only, minus some. The table lists 35,000 to 50,000 clones, 90% of them singletons. Sample: peripheral blood, taken in the second trimester of pregnancy. V and J are TRBV7-2 and TRBJ2-7; 12 positions match TRBD1. This TCR derives from a female donor in good health, enrolled as a control in a pregnancy study. The CDR3 loop is CASSTRDRGPYEQYF. As DNA, the CDR3 is TGTGCCAGCAGCACTCGGGACAGGGGGCCCTACGAGCAGTACTTC.